This TCR beta chain stems from a study of blood T cell repertoires in COVID-19 (dated by TCRdb to 2020 to 2021). For context, the study as a whole: Collaborator samples came from the United States, Italy and Spain and covered acute and convalescent phases of COVID-19. The material from the prospective study consisted of cDNA or gDNA derived from T cells, B-cell-depleted T cells, or PBMCs. The dataset comprised deeply sampled blood TCRbeta repertoires from subjects exposed to, actively infected with, or recovered from COVID-19. The repertoires were made available in a free public database intended to serve as a resource for research on the immune response to SARS-CoV-2. Samples were obtained from the ongoing ImmuneRACE study (first 160 participants) and from 950 to 1,500 subjects provided by 6 global collaborators. The sample metadata nearly always contained a de-identified subject ID, COVID-19 status, age in years and sex. HLA class I and class II types, where available, came from metadata supplied by the sample provider rather than from assay-based typing. The paper as a whole reports these results and caveats: The quantity of clinical and demographic metadata differed by source and by participant and was supplied without curation.

TCRbeta CDR3 regions were amplified from genomic DNA by means of the immunoSEQ Assay, a bias-controlled multiplex PCR. The paper's processing steps were these. Within the assay, amplification of reference gene primers was used to estimate how many nucleated cells each sample contained. Sequence reads were collapsed and filtered to measure the absolute abundance of every unique TCRbeta CDR3 rearrangement. For each sample, productive Simpson clonality was calculated as the square root of Simpson's diversity index over productive rearrangements. Sourced from immuneACCESS, this table was stored by TCRdb with only in-frame sequences that have V and J called. A share of the clones is absent; for the studies checked, an unresolved V gene accounts for under half, and the remainder has no known explanation. That table gives V, J and clone size, and the DNA gave D and trimming. This sample has about 200,000 clones in its table, and roughly nine tenths of those were observed once. In total, the top ten clones hold about 0.72% of the sample.

The CDR3 runs 15 amino acids, cysteine and phenylalanine included. Here the CDR3 DNA is all that survives: 45 bases in frame from base 1. Looking up the germline V gene (reference sequence) yields CDR1 MNHEY and CDR2 SMNVEV. V is cut back by 4 bases and J by 7 bases, with 7 bases in the junction unmatched. Whole blood was collected in K2EDTA tubes by collaborating institutions according to the institutions' own protocols. For TCRbeta analysis, collaborators shipped samples as frozen whole blood, isolated PBMCs, or DNA extracted from either of those sample types. As regards this clone: Its antigen is unknown. The sample holds no much larger clone one base away, and base qualities are not on file.

The receptor was derived from a woman in her 70s with acute or convalescent COVID-19. The sequenced sample consisted of peripheral blood. The rearranged segments are TRBV27 and TRBJ2-1; 10 central bases correspond to TRBD2. The nucleotide sequence reads TGTGCCAGCAGTTCTCTTAGCGGGAGGCTGAATGAGCAGTTCTTC. The translation is CASSSLSGRLNEQFF.